Presented here are 26 T cell receptor beta chains from one specimen sequenced in a study of Graves' ophthalmopathy and Graves' hyperthyroidism. The study amplified TCR beta CDR3 regions using RNA transcripts. In the first round, RT-PCR was carried out with HTBI primers, and a multiplex PCR formed the second round. From the multiplex PCR reads, TCRdb called clonotypes with MiXCR, one entry per CDR3 protein. The sample has 500,000 to 700,000 distinct CDR3 sequences; about two fifths are singletons. Material: peripheral blood or thyroid tissue (not recorded which). The receptors were sampled from an adult man with Graves' hyperthyroidism.

This clonotype showed up just a few times. This chain connects TRBV2 to TRBJ2-3, with D hard to call. The CDR3 consists of 14 residues. Looked up from germline, CDR1 is SNHLY and CDR2 is FYNNEI. Deletions cut 4 bases from V and 5 bases from J, with 13 bases between. CDR3 in amino acids: CASSATLAVDTQYF. The CDR3 region has the DNA TGTGCCAGCAGTGCGACCTTAGCCGTAGATACGCAGTATTTT.

The rearrangement links TRBV7-9 to TRBJ1-6; a weak D match, TRBD1 (5 bases). The CDR3 totals 15 residues. V lost 5 bases to trimming and J lost 6 bases, with 14 bases between them. Germline values: CDR1 SEHNR, CDR2 FQNEAQ (reference sequence). The CDR3 bases are TGTGCCAGCAGCCTAGGGGATTTATCTAATTCACCCCTCCACTTT. This encodes CASSLGDLSNSPLHF.

As concerns this clonotype: Since a much larger clone is just one base distant, this may be a read error. Since no conserved phenylalanine or tryptophan closes the CDR3, a read error is the likely cause. The CDR3 nucleotides are TGTGCCAGCAGCTTAAAAACAGGGGGCACTGAAGCTTTCCTT. Protein product: CASSLKTGGTEAFL. The rearrangement uses TRBV7-6 and TRBJ1-1; 8 bases are shared with TRBD1. CDR3 length equals 14 residues. Germline V lookup: CDR1 SGHVS, CDR2 FNYEAQ. With 2 bases clipped from V and 4 bases from J, the junction kept 3 bases outside the gene matches.

This sequence joins TRBV29-1 and TRBJ1-2; D is possibly TRBD1 (5 bases). This CDR3 is built from 14 residues. CDR1 is SQVTM, CDR2 ANQGSEA, per germline. V was trimmed by 3 bases and J by 2 bases, leaving 13 bases between them. CDR3 loop: CSVEPTGMNYGYTF. CDR3 DNA: TGCAGCGTTGAGCCCACAGGTATGAACTATGGCTACACCTTC.

The count of this clonotype is one. The rearrangement uses TRBV5-4 and TRBJ2-5, with TRBD1 matching 8 bases. The junction had 9 bases not matched to a gene; V was cut back by 4 bases and J by 4 bases. There are 15 residues in the CDR3. CDR1 is SGHNT, CDR2 YYREEE, per germline (reference sequence). Here the CDR3 reads CASSLAGGALETQYF. In nucleotides, the CDR3 is TGTGCCAGCAGCCTGGCAGGGGGCGCGTTAGAGACCCAGTACTTC.

This clonotype was recorded a few times. The chain combines TRBV12-3 or TRBV12-4 with TRBJ1-1, with 7 bases lining up with TRBD1. CDR3 length equals 14 residues. The ends lost 4 bases at V and 4 bases at J; junction bases unmatched: 6. CDR3 sequence: CASSWDQGGTEAFF. CDR3 DNA sequence: TGTGCCAGCAGTTGGGACCAGGGGGGCACTGAAGCTTTCTTT.

V is TRBV30 and J is TRBJ2-2; D uncertain. This CDR3 contains 11 residues. Germline CDR1 reads GTSNPN; CDR2 reads SVGIG (reference sequence). Trimming left V 5 bases short and J 7 bases short, with 8 bases between. The CDR3 DNA reads as TGTGCCTGGGCTCGTATCGGGGAGCTGTTTTTT. It codes for CAWARIGELFF. The entire variable domain, with the rest obtained from reference TRBV30 and TRBJ2-2, is as follows: SQTIHQWPATLVQPVGSPLSLECTVEGTSNPNLYWYRQAAGRGLQLLFYSVGIGQISSEVPQNLSASRPQDRQFILSSKKLLLSDSGFYLCAWARIGELFFGEGSRLTVL.

Details on this clonotype: Given a much more abundant clone one base away, this may be a read error. The chain recombines TRBV20-1 with TRBJ1-4; 10 bases line up with TRBD1. The CDR3 loop spans 16 amino acids. V lost 3 bases and J lost 2; bases outside the gene matches: 6. CDR1 and CDR2 from the germline V gene are DFQATT and SNEGSKA (reference sequence). The DNA for the CDR3 is TGCAGTGCTAGGGACAGGGGGGCCTGTACTAATGAAAAACTGTTTTTT. It encodes CSARDRGACTNEKLFF.

The chain couples TRBV5-1 to TRBJ1-1, with TRBD1 matching over 8 bases. The trim removed 0 bases at V and 11 bases at J, leaving 3 bases unmatched. Germline V gives CDR1 SGHRS, CDR2 YFSETQ. The CDR3 runs to 12 residues. This CDR3 reads CASSLDGQGAFF. The CDR3 nucleotides are TGCGCCAGCAGCTTGGACGGACAGGGTGCTTTCTTT.

The chain employs TRBV29-1 and TRBJ1-2; D is undetermined. The V end lost 2 bases, the J end lost 5 bases, and 18 bases lay between the germline ends. Germline values: CDR1 SQVTM, CDR2 ANQGSEA. The length of the CDR3 is 15 residues. The DNA of the CDR3 is TGCAGCGTTGAAACAAGAACAGCGGATTCTTATGGCTACACCTTC. Protein product: CSVETRTADSYGYTF. Full variable domain (remainder filled in from reference TRBV29-1 and TRBJ1-2): SAVISQKPSRDICQRGTSLTIQCQVDSQVTMMFWYRQQPGQSLTLIATANQGSEATYESGFVIDKFPISRPNLTFSTLTVSNMSPEDSSIYLCSVETRTADSYGYTFGSGTRLTVV.

The chain is built from TRBV7-2 and TRBJ1-6, with TRBD1 matching 8 bases. Trimming removed 4 bases from V and 9 bases from J; junction bases left unmatched: 8. This CDR3 comprises 15 residues. Germline lookup yields CDR1 SGHTA and CDR2 FQGNSA. The CDR3 loop is CASSSSGGPSSPLHF. The DNA of the CDR3 is TGTGCCAGCAGCTCCTCAGGGGGCCCCAGTTCACCCCTCCACTTT.

The gene calls are TRBV14 and TRBJ2-7, with 12 nucleotides matching TRBD1. Germline V gene lookup returns CDR1 SGHDN and CDR2 FVKESK. This CDR3 is built from 17 residues. V shed 0 bases, J shed 5 bases, and the junction held 8 bases outside the gene matches. The CDR3 DNA sequence: TGTGCCAGCAGCCAAGATATAACGGGACAGGGGGCTAACGAGCAGTACTTC. The encoded protein is CASSQDITGQGANEQYF.

Notes on this clonotype: With a much larger clone just one base away, this may be a read error. The V gene is TRBV7-2, the J gene TRBJ1-4; D remains unclear. V gave up 5 bases and J gave up 4 bases, with 8 bases separating them. CDR3 length: 13 residues. Germline-derived CDR1 and CDR2 are SGHTA and FQGNSA. The DNA of the CDR3 is TGTGCCAGCAGCATCGGGCTTAATGAAAAACTGTTTTTT. Protein sequence: CASSIGLNEKLFF.

This clonotype was counted many times. The chain recombines TRBV9 with TRBJ1-2, with D possibly TRBD1 on 5 matching bases. The CDR3 spans 16 residues. V was pared by 0 bases and J by 8 bases, with 20 bases between. Germline V CDR1 and CDR2: SGDLS, YYNGEE. CDR3 in amino acids: CASSVGRDRWTVGYTF. CDR3 sequence (DNA): TGTGCCAGCAGCGTAGGACGGGACCGTTGGACGGTCGGCTACACCTTC.

This chain links TRBV6-5 with TRBJ2-3; possibly TRBD1 or TRBD2 for D (5 bases each). This CDR3 has 14 amino acids. The germline V gene encodes CDR1 MNHEY and CDR2 SVGAGI. V lost 2 bases and J lost 5, with 11 bases in between. This CDR3 is CASSYGARGDTQYF. The CDR3 nucleotides read TGTGCCAGCAGTTACGGTGCGAGGGGAGATACGCAGTATTTT.

In its sample, this clonotype was seen once. The genes are TRBV24-1 and TRBJ1-2, with 10 bases that match TRBD1. The germline V gene has CDR1 KGHDR and CDR2 SFDVKD. This CDR3 is 14 amino acids long. J was trimmed by 4 bases and V by 6 bases; bases with no gene match: 4. As DNA, the CDR3 is TGTGCCACCAGTTCACGGACAGGGGGCTATGGCTACACCTTC. Residues: CATSSRTGGYGYTF.

This clonotype was seen many times. A single base separates this from a much larger clone, so it may be a read error. The chain uses TRBV7-8 and TRBJ1-5; D is perhaps TRBD1 (6 bases). This CDR3 is 14 amino acids long. Per the germline V gene, CDR1 is SGHVS and CDR2 is FQNEAQ. V lost 1 base and J 5 bases, leaving 9 bases between the germline ends. The CDR3 DNA is TGTGCCAGCAGCTTAGAGGGGGACGATCAGCCCCAGCATTTT. Protein product: CASSLEGDDQPQHF.

CDR3 loop: CASSAGAPETQYF. CDR3 in DNA: TGTGCCAGCAGTGCGGGAGCACCAGAGACCCAGTACTTC. The V gene is TRBV2, the J gene TRBJ2-5, with D possibly being TRBD2 (6 bases). There are 13 residues in the CDR3. The ends were cut back, 4 bases at V and 4 bases at J, with 10 bases in the middle. Looked up from germline, CDR1 is SNHLY and CDR2 is FYNNEI.

V usage is TRBV29-1 and J usage is TRBJ1-2, with 8 nucleotides matching TRBD1. The CDR3 loop spans 12 amino acids. The J segment lost 3 bases and the V segment lost 8 bases, leaving 5 bases of the junction unmatched. Germline lookup yields CDR1 SQVTM and CDR2 ANQGSEA. CDR3 sequence reads: CSQRTGHYGYTF. The DNA for the CDR3 is TGCAGCCAAAGGACAGGGCACTATGGCTACACCTTC.

This sequence joins TRBV29-1 and TRBJ2-7; 8 bases map to TRBD2. Germline CDR1 is SQVTM and CDR2 is ANQGSEA. The V and J ends lost 4 bases and 3 bases, in that order; junction bases with no gene match: 5. This CDR3 is built from 13 residues. This CDR3 is CSVGQRGYYEQYF. CDR3 coding DNA: TGCAGCGTTGGTCAGCGGGGGTACTACGAGCAGTACTTC.

This clonotype turned up a few times. The rearrangement links TRBV4-2 to TRBJ2-7; D is unclear. V lost 4 bases to trimming and J lost 5 bases, with 18 bases between them. The CDR3 is made up of 15 amino acids. The germline V gene encodes CDR1 LGHNA and CDR2 YNFKEQ. CDR3 region: CASSPTLISFHEQYF. The CDR3 region has the DNA TGTGCCAGCAGCCCGACGCTAATATCCTTCCACGAGCAGTACTTC.

This clonotype showed up many times. The chain is built from TRBV20-1 and TRBJ2-7; 12 bases fit TRBD2. The V segment lost 3 bases and the J segment 6 bases; nucleotides outside the gene matches: 9. The CDR3 has 15 residues. Germline V gene lookup returns CDR1 DFQATT and CDR2 SNEGSKA (reference sequence). DNA for the CDR3: TGCAGTGCTAGCGGGACCGGGACTAGCGGGCTCGAGCAGTACTTC. It specifies CSASGTGTSGLEQYF.

The chain links TRBV19 to TRBJ1-1, with 9 bases lining up with TRBD1. V gave up 5 bases and J gave up 0 bases; unmatched junction bases: 7. The CDR3 length is 16 residues. Germline CDR1 reads LNHDA; CDR2 reads SQIVND (reference sequence). The CDR3 nucleotides are TGTGCCAGTAGTGTGACAGGGGGGGCTTTGAACACTGAAGCTTTCTTT. Its protein is CASSVTGGALNTEAFF. Looking up the rest from reference TRBV19 and TRBJ1-1 gives the full variable domain: DGGITQSPKYLFRKEGQNVTLSCEQNLNHDAMYWYRQDPGQGLRLIYYSQIVNDFQKGDIAEGYSVSREKKESFPLTVTSAQKNPTAFYLCASSVTGGALNTEAFFGQGTRLTVV.

V gene TRBV25-1 combines with J gene TRBJ2-7, with D uncertain. The J call is in doubt because the DNA end fits TRBJ2-1 better. The CDR3 runs 9 residues. Germline-derived CDR1 and CDR2 are MGHDK and SYGVNS. CDR3 protein: CASSLEQFF. The CDR3 DNA is TGTGCCAGCAGCCTAGAGCAGTTCTTC.

This clonotype was detected ten times or more. This chain joins TRBV20-1 and TRBJ2-7; D is uncertain. Germline values: CDR1 DFQATT, CDR2 SNEGSKA (reference sequence). This CDR3 contains 11 residues. V was pared by 6 bases and J by 1 base, with 7 bases between. DNA for the CDR3: TGCAGTGCCCGGATATCCTACGAGCAGTACTTC. Its protein product is CSARISYEQYF.

This clonotype was observed at least ten times. The chain is built from TRBV9 and TRBJ1-2; 12 bases line up with TRBD1. Germline V gene data show CDR1 as SGDLS and CDR2 as YYNGEE. Trimming at V came to 3 bases and at J to 4 bases, leaving 7 bases not matched to a gene. The CDR3 has 16 residues. The CDR3: CASSATPGQGAYGYTF. DNA of the CDR3: TGTGCCAGCAGCGCCACTCCGGGACAGGGGGCCTATGGCTACACCTTC.